Listed below are T cell receptor beta chains from one sample, sequenced in a study of T cell responses to AZD1222 COVID-19 vaccine. Method: immunoSEQ multiplex PCR; TCRdb's copy keeps in-frame clones and lacks some. The repertoire consists of 25,000 to 30,000 clones, with approximately 91% occurring once and the leading ten covering roughly 1.3%. Specimen: peripheral blood, collected on day 0 of AZD1222 vaccination. Every receptor here comes from an adult in good health. Each CDR3 is given with its conserved first and last residue. D genes are given only for firm matches. Rows give clone size only sometimes, using once, few, many, or a class for an expanded clone.

TRBD2	.	TRBJ2-1	TRBV3-1/TRBV3-2	TGTGCCAGCAGCCAAGATACTAGCGGGAGGGGCGGATGGAATGAGCAGTTCTTC	CASSQDTSGRGGWNEQFF
TRBD1	.	TRBJ2-7	TRBV28	TGTGCCAGCAGCTATCCCGGACAGGGAAGGACCTACGAGCAGTACTTC	CASSYPGQGRTYEQYF
.	.	TRBJ2-3	TRBV11-3	TGTGCCAGCAGCCCCTCCCCCGCGGGATCTACGCAGTATTTT	CASSPSPAGSTQYF
.	few	TRBJ1-6	TRBV6-2/TRBV6-3	TGTGCCAGCAGCACGACAGGTCTCGGGTCACCCCTCCACTTT	CASSTTGLGSPLHF
.	few	TRBJ2-7	TRBV7-2	TGTGCCAGCAGCTTAGATTGGGGGATCTCCTACGAGCAGTACTTC	CASSLDWGISYEQYF
.	.	TRBJ2-7	TRBV3-1/TRBV3-2	TGTGCCAGCACCGGCCGGACATCAGGCTCTTGGTTGGACGAGCAGTACTTC	CASTGRTSGSWLDEQYF
TRBD2	.	TRBJ2-7	TRBV18	TGTGCCAGCTCAGCCAGACTAGCGGGAGGCCCCTACGAGCAGTACTTC	CASSARLAGGPYEQYF
.	.	TRBJ1-1	TRBV29-1	TGCAGCGTGCAGGGGAATGTCCCTGAAGCTTTCTTT	CSVQGNVPEAFF
.	.	TRBJ1-6	TRBV6-5	TGTGCCAGCAAGGAGACAGACTCACCCCTCCACTTT	CASKETDSPLHF
TRBD2	.	TRBJ2-7	TRBV9	TGTGCCAGCAGCGTAGAAGGACTAGCGGGAGTATACGAGCAGTACTTC	CASSVEGLAGVYEQYF
.	.	TRBJ2-3	TRBV6-5	TGTGCCAGCACCATCGGACTAGGGGGTTTT	CASTIGLGGF
.	.	TRBJ2-7	TRBV3-1/TRBV3-2	TGTGCCAGCAGCCAAGAGGACCGGCAGTACTTC	CASSQEDRQYF
.	.	TRBJ1-1	TRBV10-3	TGTGCCATCAGTGACTTAGGAGCAGGCACTGAAGCTTTCTTT	CAISDLGAGTEAFF
.	.	TRBJ2-5	TRBV3-1/TRBV3-2	TGTGCCAGCAGCCAATGGTTCAGGGAAGAGACCCAGTACTTC	CASSQWFREETQYF
TRBD1	once	TRBJ1-6	TRBV3-1/TRBV3-2	TGTGCCAGCAGCCAGGACAGGGTTCTCTATAATTCACCCCTCCACTTT	CASSQDRVLYNSPLHF
.	.	TRBJ1-5	TRBV6-5	TGTGCCAGCAGTAAGACTACCGGCAATCAGCCCCAGCATTTT	CASSKTTGNQPQHF
.	.	TRBJ2-7	TRBV29-1	TGCAGCGGCGTGACACCCGAGGAGCAGTACTTC	CSGVTPEEQYF
.	.	TRBJ2-1	TRBV2	TGTGCCAGCAGTGACGGCTACCCGGTCTTC	CASSDGYPVF
.	.	TRBJ2-4	TRBV7-9	TGTGCCAGCAGCTCCCCCGGGAACATTCAGTACTTC	CASSSPGNIQYF
.	once	TRBJ2-5	TRBV28	TGTGCCAGCAGTTTAGCCCTCTTAGGGGCTGTAGGGGAGACCCAGTACTTC	CASSLALLGAVGETQYF
.	.	TRBJ2-1	TRBV28	TGTGCCAGCAGCCCTCCCCGGATTAGCCCCAATGAGCAGTTCTTC	CASSPPRISPNEQFF
TRBD1	.	TRBJ2-7	TRBV7-6	TGTGCCAGCAGCCCCCAGACAGGGGACGAGCAGTACTTC	CASSPQTGDEQYF
.	.	TRBJ2-2	TRBV6-1	TGTGCCAGCAGTGAAATCCTGACAGGCCCCGGGGAGCTGTTTTTT	CASSEILTGPGELFF
.	.	TRBJ1-1	TRBV12-5	TGTGCTAGTGGTTTGGGAGGGAGGGGGGAAGCTTTCTTT	CASGLGGRGEAFF
TRBD1	.	TRBJ1-1	TRBV5-1	TGCGCCAGCGGGCAGGGGGAAACTGAAGCTTTCTTT	CASGQGETEAFF
.	.	TRBJ2-7	TRBV5-5	TGTGCCAGCAGCTTGGTGGGCAGCTCCTACGAGCAGTACTTC	CASSLVGSSYEQYF
.	.	TRBJ2-1	TRBV15	TGTGCCACCAGCAGAGATCTGGGGACTGAGCAGTTCTTC	CATSRDLGTEQFF
TRBD1	.	TRBJ2-5	TRBV12-5	TGTGCTAGTGGGCAGACTTACAGGGGGCAGGAGACCCAGTACTTC	CASGQTYRGQETQYF
.	few	TRBJ1-2	TRBV7-9	TGTGCCAGCAGTTTCCCCGGGCCCGCTGGTTTCGCCTTC	CASSFPGPAGFAF
TRBD1	.	TRBJ1-5	TRBV5-1	TGCGCCAGCAGCTCACAGGGGAATTTCGGTCAGCCCCAGCATTTT	CASSSQGNFGQPQHF
.	.	TRBJ2-1	TRBV30	TGTGCCTCCATGCCAGGGGTATCCTACAATGAGCAGTTCTTC	CASMPGVSYNEQFF
.	.	TRBJ1-2	TRBV7-2	TGTGCCAGCAGCCAACAGGGAATCTATGGCTACACCTTC	CASSQQGIYGYTF
.	.	TRBJ2-2	TRBV5-1	TGCGCCAGCAGCCCGGCGGTGTCCGACACCGGGGAGCTGTTTTTT	CASSPAVSDTGELFF
TRBD1	.	TRBJ1-1	TRBV7-2	TGTGCCAGCAGCTTAGAGGACAGGGTGACTTTCTTT	CASSLEDRVTFF
.	.	TRBJ2-5	TRBV4-1	TGCGCCAGCAGCCAAGACGGCGTACTAGAGACCCAGTACTTC	CASSQDGVLETQYF
.	.	TRBJ2-7	TRBV28	TGTGCCAGCCGTGGCGGTACCTACGAGCAGTACTTC	CASRGGTYEQYF
.	.	TRBJ2-7	TRBV6-1	TGTGCCAGCAGTGAGACTCGTTGGGCAGCGACTTACTACGAGCAGTACTTC	CASSETRWAATYYEQYF
.	.	TRBJ2-3	TRBV7-6	TGTGCCAGCAGCTTGGCCGGGGACGGTACGCCGCAGTATTTT	CASSLAGDGTPQYF
.	once	TRBJ2-1	TRBV7-9	TGTGCCAGCAGTTGGCTAGTTGTGAGCAATGAGCAGTTCTTC	CASSWLVVSNEQFF
.	.	TRBJ2-5	TRBV7-2	TGTGCCAGCAGCCCCGAGGCGGCTAGCGAGACCCAGTACTTC	CASSPEAASETQYF
TRBD2	.	TRBJ2-5	TRBV12-5	TGTGCTAGTGGTTTCGGGACTAGCGAGGGGACCCAGTACTTC	CASGFGTSEGTQYF
.	.	TRBJ1-2	TRBV5-1	TGCGCCAGCAGCTTGAGACAGACCGACTATGGCTACACCTTC	CASSLRQTDYGYTF
.	.	TRBJ2-7	TRBV5-1	TGCGCCAGCAGCTTGGGGGACACCTACTCCTACGAGCAGTACTTC	CASSLGDTYSYEQYF
TRBD1	.	TRBJ2-1	TRBV18	TGTGCCAGCTCACCACGGGGGACAGGGGGCAATAATGAGCAGTTCTTC	CASSPRGTGGNNEQFF
TRBD1	once	TRBJ1-1	TRBV2	TGTGCCAGCAGTGAGGACAGGGGCATAGGAACTGAAGCTTTCTTT	CASSEDRGIGTEAFF
.	.	TRBJ2-2	TRBV6-4	TGTGCCAGCAGTCATTCTCAGGACACCGGGGAGCTGTTTTTT	CASSHSQDTGELFF
.	.	TRBJ1-6	TRBV6-5	TGTGCCAGCGTGGAGACCTCGGGGTCCCTCCACTTT	CASVETSGSLHF
TRBD2	.	TRBJ2-2	TRBV10-1	TGCGCCAGCAGTGACACTAGCGGGAGGATCGGGGAGCTGTTTTTT	CASSDTSGRIGELFF
.	once	TRBJ1-4	TRBV2	TGTGCCAGCAGGCTATCTGAAGCTAATGAAAAACTGTTTTTT	CASRLSEANEKLFF
.	.	TRBJ1-2	TRBV30	TGTGCCTGGAACGAGCAGGGAAACTATGGCTACACCTTC	CAWNEQGNYGYTF
TRBD1	few	TRBJ2-7	TRBV10-2	TGCGCCGCAGGGATACAGGGGGCCGAGCAGTACTTC	CAAGIQGAEQYF
.	.	TRBJ1-2	TRBV6-2/TRBV6-3	TGTGCCAGCAGTTACACCCTCCCCGGAGCTAACTATGGCTACACCTTC	CASSYTLPGANYGYTF
TRBD1	.	TRBJ1-5	TRBV6-2/TRBV6-3	TGTGCCAGCAGTTACGACCAGGGGGAAGTATATGGCAATCAGCCCCAGCATTTT	CASSYDQGEVYGNQPQHF